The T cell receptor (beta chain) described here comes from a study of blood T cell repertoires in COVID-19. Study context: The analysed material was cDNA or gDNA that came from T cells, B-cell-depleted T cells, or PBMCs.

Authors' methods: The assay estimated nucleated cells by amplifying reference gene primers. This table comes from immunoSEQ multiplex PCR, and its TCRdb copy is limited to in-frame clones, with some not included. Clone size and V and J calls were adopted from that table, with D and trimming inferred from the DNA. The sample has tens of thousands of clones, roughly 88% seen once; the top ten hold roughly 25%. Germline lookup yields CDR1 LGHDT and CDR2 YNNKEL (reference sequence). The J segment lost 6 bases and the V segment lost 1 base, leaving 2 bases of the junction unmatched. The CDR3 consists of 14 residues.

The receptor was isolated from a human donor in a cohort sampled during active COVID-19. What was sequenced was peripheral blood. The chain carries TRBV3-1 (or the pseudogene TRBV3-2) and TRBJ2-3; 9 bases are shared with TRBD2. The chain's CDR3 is CASSQVSGGDTQYF. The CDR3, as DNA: TGTGCCAGCAGCCAAGTTAGCGGGGGTGATACGCAGTATTTT.